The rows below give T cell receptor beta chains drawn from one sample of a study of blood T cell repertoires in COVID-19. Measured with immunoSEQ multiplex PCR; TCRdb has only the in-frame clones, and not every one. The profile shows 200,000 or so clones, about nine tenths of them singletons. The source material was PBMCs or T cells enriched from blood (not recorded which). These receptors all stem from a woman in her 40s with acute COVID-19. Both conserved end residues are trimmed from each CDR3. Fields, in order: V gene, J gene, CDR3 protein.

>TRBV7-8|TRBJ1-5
ASSLARWQGHDQPQH
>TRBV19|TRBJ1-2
ASSGLAGYGYT
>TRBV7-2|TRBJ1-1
ASSLLRGRLTEAF
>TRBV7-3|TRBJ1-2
ASSPSQGYGYT
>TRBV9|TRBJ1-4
ASSPAGGVGEKLF
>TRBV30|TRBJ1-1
AWRGAVEAF
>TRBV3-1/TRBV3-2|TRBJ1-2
ASSQDRVGSYGYT
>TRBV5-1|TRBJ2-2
ASSLGQGSGELF
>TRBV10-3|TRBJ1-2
AISELAESKDGYT
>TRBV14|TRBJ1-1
ASSQDLSRNTEAF